The 24 T cell receptor beta chains presented below share a single source sample, sequenced in a study of T-cell memory formation after mild COVID-19. Via MiXCR, TCRdb re-called the 5' RACE reads, giving one row per CDR3 protein. Seen here are about 140,000 distinct CDR3 sequences, roughly 15% observed once, and the top ten hold roughly 14%. Sample: PBMCs or a T cell subset sorted from them (not recorded which). Receptors originate from an adult woman who had mild COVID-19 (a few samples of this study predate the infection). Cell type and time point are not known.

This clonotype has a handful of counts. The V and J genes are TRBV28 and TRBJ1-2; TRBD1 is a possible D gene (5 bases). Germline V CDR1 and CDR2: MDHEN, SYDVKM. The CDR3 length is 14 residues. Trimming shortened V by 7 bases and J by 8 bases, and 20 bases separated the two germline ends. The CDR3, as DNA: TGTGCCAGCACCACAGTGGGGGGTCAGCGCGGCTACACCTTC. Its translation: CASTTVGGQRGYTF.

This clonotype was seen only a few times. J is TRBJ2-3 and V is TRBV7-2, with D unclear. The V gene lost 1 base and the J gene lost 4 bases, with 12 bases spanning the gap. There are 15 residues in the CDR3. CDR1 and CDR2 from the germline V gene are SGHTA and FQGNSA. This CDR3 reads CASSLEGHGPDTQYF. The CDR3 nucleotides read TGTGCCAGCAGCTTAGAGGGTCATGGCCCAGATACGCAGTATTTT. Full variable domain (remainder filled in from reference TRBV7-2 and TRBJ2-3): GAGVSQSPSNKVTEKGKDVELRCDPISGHTALYWYRQSLGQGLEFLIYFQGNSAPDKSGLPSDRFSAERTGGSVSTLTIQRTQQEDSAVYLCASSLEGHGPDTQYFGPGTRLTVL.

This clonotype was found many times. This rearrangement joins TRBV12-3 or TRBV12-4 to TRBJ1-2, with unresolved D. This CDR3 has 12 amino acids. The ends were cut back, 5 bases at V and 4 bases at J, with 8 bases in the middle. The chain's CDR3 is CASSLGSYGYTF. The CDR3 region has the DNA TGTGCCAGCAGTCTAGGATCCTATGGCTACACCTTC.

The gene calls are TRBV20-1 and TRBJ2-7, with D possibly TRBD2 on 5 matching bases. The germline V gene has CDR1 DFQATT and CDR2 SNEGSKA (reference sequence). This CDR3 spans 12 amino acids. V gave up 3 bases and J gave up 0 bases, with 6 bases separating them. As DNA, the CDR3 is TGCAGTGCTAGTGGACTCTCCTACGAGCAGTACTTC. The encoded protein is CSASGLSYEQYF.

This clonotype was seen a handful of times. J is TRBJ2-1 and V is TRBV5-1; D unresolved. Germline values: CDR1 SGHRS, CDR2 YFSETQ. V lost 4 bases to trimming and J lost 4 bases, with 9 bases between them. The length of the CDR3 is 13 residues. This chain's CDR3 is CASSPDFYNEQFF. Written as DNA, the CDR3 is TGCGCCAGCAGCCCCGACTTTTACAATGAGCAGTTCTTC. Based on the CDR3 plus reference TRBV5-1 and TRBJ2-1, the full variable domain is KAGVTQTPRYLIKTRGQQVTLSCSPISGHRSVSWYQQTPGQGLQFLFEYFSETQRNKGNFPGRFSGRQFSNSRSEMNVSTLELGDSALYLCASSPDFYNEQFFGPGTRLTVL.

This chain joins TRBV5-4 and TRBJ1-2; tentatively, D is TRBD1 (6 bases). CDR3 size: 14 residues. Trimming removed 4 bases at V and 3 bases at J, with 13 bases between. The V gene's germline CDR1 is SGHNT and CDR2 YYREEE (reference sequence). The CDR3 spells CASSPEQGYYGYTF. In DNA form, the CDR3 reads TGTGCCAGCAGCCCGGAACAGGGCTACTATGGCTACACCTTC. Supplemented by reference TRBV5-4 and TRBJ1-2, the full variable domain reads ETGVTQSPTHLIKTRGQQVTLRCSSQSGHNTVSWYQQALGQGPQFIFQYYREEENGRGNFPPRFSGLQFPNYSSELNVNALELDDSALYLCASSPEQGYYGYTFGSGTRLTVV.

The chain joins TRBV3-1 to TRBJ1-6, with D possibly being TRBD1 (6 bases). Between the trimmed V and J ends, which lost 6 bases and 10 bases, there was a span of 16 bases. CDR1 and CDR2 from the germline V gene are LGHDT and YNNKEL (reference sequence). The CDR3 is 14 amino acids. The CDR3 DNA reads as TGTGCCAGCAGGGCCGGGACACAGACGTCACCCCTCCACTTT. Protein: CASRAGTQTSPLHF.

This clonotype was detected a few times. The V call is TRBV7-6, the J call TRBJ2-3; 7 bases line up with TRBD2. The CDR3 has 18 amino acids. CDR1 is SGHVS and CDR2 is FNYEAQ in the germline V gene. V shed 5 bases, J shed 2 bases, and the junction held 16 bases outside the gene matches. The CDR3 region has the DNA TGTGCCAGCAGCCGCGGACCCAGTGATAGCGGGCCCACAGATACGCAGTATTTT. This sequence encodes CASSRGPSDSGPTDTQYF.

The chain carries TRBV11-2 and TRBJ1-3; D not certain. V lost 3 bases, J lost 3 bases, and 3 bases lay in between. This CDR3 is built from 12 residues. Looked up from germline, CDR1 is SGHAT and CDR2 is FQNNGV. CDR3 residues: CASSLNGNTIYF. Here the CDR3 DNA reads TGTGCCAGCAGCTTGAATGGAAACACCATATATTTT.

This clonotype has ten or more counts. The V call is TRBV20-1, the J call TRBJ2-3; 10 bases align to TRBD2. V was pared by 6 bases and J by 4 bases, with 16 bases of the junction left unmatched. The CDR3 is 17 amino acids. CDR1 is DFQATT, CDR2 SNEGSKA, per germline (reference sequence). The CDR3 DNA reads TGCAGTGCCCTCACCCATCGACCTAGCGGGAGAGCAGATACGCAGTATTTT. This codes for CSALTHRPSGRADTQYF.

The rearrangement links TRBV6-5 to TRBJ2-1; D gene ambiguous. Germline loops: CDR1 MNHEY, CDR2 SVGAGI. The V end lost 9 bases, the J end lost 4 bases, and 7 bases lay between the germline ends. The CDR3 extends over 11 amino acids. DNA of the CDR3: TGTGCCAGTGAACGTTACAATGAGCAGTTCTTC. Amino acids: CASERYNEQFF.

This clonotype was found a few times. The J gene is TRBJ1-5, the V gene TRBV30; 11 bases fit TRBD1. Germline trimming cut 2 bases from V and 7 bases from J; bases unmatched to any gene: 7. This CDR3 has 15 amino acids. From germline, CDR1 is GTSNPN and CDR2 SVGIG (reference sequence). The CDR3 DNA follows: TGTGCCTGGAGTCTCGGACAGGGGGCAAGACAGCCCCAGCATTTT. Translating it yields CAWSLGQGARQPQHF.

V usage is TRBV7-6 and J usage is TRBJ1-5; 7 bases fit TRBD1. After removal of 4 bases from V and 7 bases from J, the junction contained 4 bases not matched to a gene. The CDR3 spans 13 residues. Germline values: CDR1 SGHVS, CDR2 FNYEAQ. CDR3 coding DNA: TGTGCCAGCAGCTCCTCACAGGGGCAGCCCCAGCATTTT. Its translation is CASSSSQGQPQHF.

The chain uses TRBV7-3 and TRBJ2-2, with D hard to call. V was cut by 1 base and J by 5 bases, with 5 bases left in between. CDR3 length: 13 amino acids. CDR1 is SGHTA, CDR2 FQGTGA, per germline. Here the CDR3 reads CASSLIGTGELFF. As DNA, the CDR3 is TGTGCCAGCAGCTTAATAGGAACCGGGGAGCTGTTTTTT.

V usage is TRBV6-5 and J usage is TRBJ1-6, with D perhaps TRBD1 (5 bases). This CDR3 contains 13 residues. The ends were cut back, 6 bases at V and 7 bases at J, with 10 bases in the middle. Germline lookup yields CDR1 MNHEY and CDR2 SVGAGI. The CDR3 protein is CASRGPGNSPLHF. The CDR3 DNA follows: TGTGCCAGCAGAGGTCCAGGGAATTCACCCCTCCACTTT.

The chain carries TRBV13 and TRBJ1-2; D possibly corresponds to TRBD1 (6 bases). V was trimmed by 0 bases and J by 1 base, leaving 15 bases between them. This CDR3 region has 17 residues. Germline V gene lookup returns CDR1 PRHDT and CDR2 FYEKMQ (reference sequence). CDR3 in amino acids: CASSLGRGRGDNYGYTF. CDR3 sequence (DNA): TGTGCCAGCAGCTTAGGCCGAGGCAGGGGAGATAACTATGGCTACACCTTC.

This clonotype was observed a few times. The V gene is TRBV12-3 or TRBV12-4, the J gene TRBJ2-1, with D possibly matching TRBD2 (6 bases). The CDR3 is 11 amino acids. V was cut by 4 bases and J by 9 bases, with 7 bases left in between. CDR3 DNA sequence: TGTGCCAGCAGTTACGGGAGTGAGCAGTTCTTC. Residues: CASSYGSEQFF.

The chain employs TRBV7-9 and TRBJ2-7, with D possibly matching TRBD1 (6 bases). V lost 4 bases, J lost 4 bases, and 14 bases lay in between. The CDR3 totals 14 residues. From germline, CDR1 is SEHNR and CDR2 FQNEAQ (reference sequence). The CDR3 loop is CASSSIYDRYEQYF. CDR3 nucleotide sequence: TGTGCCAGCAGCTCAATATACGACAGGTACGAGCAGTACTTC.

V is TRBV20-1 and J is TRBJ1-5, with D perhaps TRBD1 (6 bases). Per the germline V gene, CDR1 is DFQATT and CDR2 is SNEGSKA (reference sequence). Trimming took 5 bases from V and 2 from J, leaving 10 bases between them. The CDR3 totals 13 residues. CDR3 sequence (DNA): TGCAGTGCTCCCCCAGGGGGCAATCAGCCCCAGCATTTT. It codes for CSAPPGGNQPQHF.

This clonotype turned up a few times. The chain carries TRBV7-9 and TRBJ2-7; 8 bases agree with TRBD2. CDR3 length: 14 residues. V lost 2 bases and J lost 4; bases outside the gene matches: 4. In germline, CDR1 is SEHNR, CDR2 FQNEAQ (reference sequence). The CDR3 coding sequence is TGTGCCAGCAGCTTAAGCGGGAGAGGGTACGAGCAGTACTTC. It yields the protein CASSLSGRGYEQYF.

CDR3: CASSLDGAPYEQYF. The CDR3 DNA is TGTGCCAGCAGCTTAGACGGGGCTCCGTACGAGCAGTACTTC. The chain has TRBV7-2 and TRBJ2-7; D is possibly TRBD1 or TRBD2 (5 bases each). CDR1 and CDR2 (germline): SGHTA, FQGNSA. The CDR3 spans 14 residues. Trimming pared 1 base from V and 4 bases from J, leaving 11 bases between.

This clonotype has at least ten counts. The J gene is TRBJ2-7, the V gene TRBV7-9; 7 bases map to TRBD2. Germline trimming cut 1 base from V and 4 bases from J; bases unmatched to any gene: 10. CDR3 length: 16 residues. Germline V CDR1 and CDR2: SEHNR, FQNEAQ (reference sequence). The CDR3 DNA reads as TGTGCCAGCAGCTTAGAGGGCGGGAGTCTTTCATACGAGCAGTACTTC. Protein sequence: CASSLEGGSLSYEQYF. Filled out from reference TRBV7-9 and TRBJ2-7, the complete variable domain reads DTGVSQNPRHKITKRGQNVTFRCDPISEHNRLYWYRQTLGQGPEFLTYFQNEAQLEKSRLLSDRFSAERPKGSFSTLEIQRTEQGDSAMYLCASSLEGGSLSYEQYFGPGTRLTVT.

This clonotype was detected only a few times. This sequence joins TRBV11-3 and TRBJ2-1; D is possibly TRBD1 (5 bases). CDR1 and CDR2 (germline): SGHNT, YENEEA. Trimming took off 5 bases at V and 4 bases at J, with 18 bases between the two ends. The CDR3 contains 16 residues. The CDR3 DNA follows: TGTGCCAGCAGCGGGCGTGCAGGGCACCTATACAATGAGCAGTTCTTC. Protein product: CASSGRAGHLYNEQFF. The variable domain in full, with the rest retrieved from reference TRBV11-3 and TRBJ2-1, is EAGVVQSPRYKIIEKKQPVAFWCNPISGHNTLYWYLQNLGQGPELLIRYENEEAVDDSQLPKDRFSAERLKGVDSTLKIQPAELGDSAVYLCASSGRAGHLYNEQFFGPGTRLTVL.

The V and J genes are TRBV2 and TRBJ1-1, with D hard to call. This CDR3 spans 13 amino acids. The germline V gene encodes CDR1 SNHLY and CDR2 FYNNEI. The V gene lost 0 bases and the J gene lost 7 bases, with 9 bases spanning the gap. The CDR3 here is CASSEAHGGEAFF. For the CDR3, the DNA is TGTGCCAGCAGTGAAGCGCACGGCGGTGAAGCTTTCTTT.